The source of this TCR beta chain is a study of monozygotic twins with inflammatory bowel disease. Study-level results: Healthy co-twins exceeded IBD patients in TCRbeta diversity as measured by inverse Simpson. Background noise in patient repertoires may stem from differing immunosuppressive treatments.

Details on this clonotype: Its target is unknown.

No DNA is given; TCRdb re-called the 5' RACE reads and lists each CDR3 protein once. This repertoire includes approximately 380,000 distinct CDR3 sequences. CDR3 length equals 16 residues. CDR1 DFQATT and CDR2 SNEGSKA come from the germline V gene (reference sequence). This receptor was identified in a human donor with ulcerative colitis or Crohn's disease, or a healthy co-twin of an affected twin (not recorded which). Sequenced: blood. The V call is TRBV20-1, the J call TRBJ2-3; there is no DNA to check the TCRdb D call of TRBD1. CDR3 amino acids: CSASSAGGGGTDTQYF.